This paragraph reports one T cell receptor beta chain. The same CDR3 also results from other DNA sequences found in this sample. Trimming removed 2 bases at V and 6 bases at J, with 8 bases between. The CDR3 length is 14 residues. Germline V lookup: CDR1 MNHNY, CDR2 SVGAGI (reference sequence). Produced via immunoSEQ multiplex PCR; TCRdb's table is partial and in-frame only. The sample shows around 100,000 clones, around 87% of them seen only once. This record belongs to a study of blood T cell repertoires in COVID-19. At the level of the study: PBMCs, B-cell-depleted T cells, or T cells provided the cDNA or gDNA that made up the material.

This chain connects TRBV6-6 to TRBJ1-6; D not resolved. Sequencing was carried out using peripheral blood. This clonotype originated in a human donor in a cohort sampled during active COVID-19. This chain's CDR3 is CASSYAEGNSPLHF. For the CDR3, the DNA is TGTGCCAGCAGTTACGCCGAGGGTAATTCACCCCTCCACTTT.